This section outlines one TCR beta chain sequence together with its context. What it binds is not known. Losses at the gene ends were 5 bases for V and 4 bases for J; bases not matched to a gene: 3. Germline V gene sequence: CDR1 SGHAT, CDR2 FQNNGV. CDR3 length equals 15 residues. This sample stems from a study of graft-versus-host responses after intestinal transplantation. The protocol was immunoSEQ multiplex PCR, while the TCRdb copy is restricted to in-frame clones and leaves out a portion. The sample lists some 90,000 clones; 75% to 95% were seen once. The source was unstimulated CD8+ T cells sorted from spleen or lymph node cells, collected before intestinal transplant. The V and J genes are TRBV11-2 and TRBJ2-1; 12 positions match TRBD2. This clonotype originated in a human donor who received an intestinal transplant. CDR3 protein: CASSGGLAGYNEQFF. The CDR3 DNA reads TGTGCCAGCAGCGGAGGACTAGCGGGATACAATGAGCAGTTCTTC.